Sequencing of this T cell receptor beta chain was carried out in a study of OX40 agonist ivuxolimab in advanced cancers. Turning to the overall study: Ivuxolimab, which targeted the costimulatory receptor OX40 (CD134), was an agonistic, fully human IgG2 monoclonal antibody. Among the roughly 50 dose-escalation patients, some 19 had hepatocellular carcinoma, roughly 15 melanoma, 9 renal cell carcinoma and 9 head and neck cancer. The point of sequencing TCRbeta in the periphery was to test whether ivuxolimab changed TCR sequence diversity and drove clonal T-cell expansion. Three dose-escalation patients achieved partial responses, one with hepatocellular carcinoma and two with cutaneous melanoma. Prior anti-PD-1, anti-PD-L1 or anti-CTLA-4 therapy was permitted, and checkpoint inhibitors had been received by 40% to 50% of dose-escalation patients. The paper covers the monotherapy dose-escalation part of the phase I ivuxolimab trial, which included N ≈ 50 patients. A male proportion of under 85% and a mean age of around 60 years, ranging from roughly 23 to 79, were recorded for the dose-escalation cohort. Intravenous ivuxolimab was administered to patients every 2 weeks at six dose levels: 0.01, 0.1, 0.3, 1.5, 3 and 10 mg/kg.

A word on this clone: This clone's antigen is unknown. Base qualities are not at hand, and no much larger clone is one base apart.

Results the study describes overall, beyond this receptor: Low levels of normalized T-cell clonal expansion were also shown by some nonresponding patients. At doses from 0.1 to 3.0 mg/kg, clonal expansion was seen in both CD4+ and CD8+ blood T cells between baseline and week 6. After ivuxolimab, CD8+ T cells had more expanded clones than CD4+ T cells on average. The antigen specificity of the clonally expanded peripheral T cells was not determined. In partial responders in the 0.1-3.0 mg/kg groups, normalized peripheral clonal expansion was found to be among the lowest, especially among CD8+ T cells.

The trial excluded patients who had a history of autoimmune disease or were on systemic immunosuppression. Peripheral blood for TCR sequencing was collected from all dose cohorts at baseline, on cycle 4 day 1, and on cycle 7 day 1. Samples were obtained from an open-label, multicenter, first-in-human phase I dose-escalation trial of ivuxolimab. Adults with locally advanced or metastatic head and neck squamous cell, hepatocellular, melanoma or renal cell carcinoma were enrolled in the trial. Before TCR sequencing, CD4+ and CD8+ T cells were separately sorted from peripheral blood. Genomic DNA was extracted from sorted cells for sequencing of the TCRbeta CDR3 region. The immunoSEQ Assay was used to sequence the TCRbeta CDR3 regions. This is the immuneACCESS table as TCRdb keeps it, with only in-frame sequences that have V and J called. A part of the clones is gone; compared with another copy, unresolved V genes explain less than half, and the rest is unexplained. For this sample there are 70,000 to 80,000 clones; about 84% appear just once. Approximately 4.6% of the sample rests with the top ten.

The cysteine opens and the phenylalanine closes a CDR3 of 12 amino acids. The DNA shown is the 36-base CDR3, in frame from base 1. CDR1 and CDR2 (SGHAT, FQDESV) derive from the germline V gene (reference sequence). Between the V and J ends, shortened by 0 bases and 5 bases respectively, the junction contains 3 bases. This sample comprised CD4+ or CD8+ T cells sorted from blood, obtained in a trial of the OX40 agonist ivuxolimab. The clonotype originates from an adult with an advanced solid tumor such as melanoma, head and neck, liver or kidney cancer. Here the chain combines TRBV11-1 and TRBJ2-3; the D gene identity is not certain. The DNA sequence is TGTGCCAGCAGCTTAGCCGGAGATACGCAGTATTTT. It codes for CASSLAGDTQYF.